This T cell receptor (beta chain) was sequenced for a study of neoadjuvant anti-PD-1 for oral cavity cancer. General observations from the study: PBMC Gini-index clonality exceeded responders' in non-responders post-nivolumab.

Six replicates per PBMC sample, mostly from roughly 500 ng of genomic DNA. Generated by immunoSEQ multiplex PCR, the TCRdb table keeps only in-frame clones and is missing some. The top ten hold about 3.1% of the sample, which has some 7,000 clones, 70% to 80% seen once. This clone was seen once. The antigen remains unidentified. Per germline, CDR1 SNHLY and CDR2 FYNNEI. The length of the CDR3 is 17 residues. Trimming shortened V by 6 bases and J by 1 base, and 19 bases separated the two germline ends. This rearrangement joins TRBV2 to TRBJ2-4; TRBD1 might be the D (6 bases). Sequencing used PBMCs, obtained before nivolumab (anti-PD-1) treatment. The TCR sequence derives from a person between 40 and 85 years old with oral cavity squamous cell carcinoma. CDR3 residues: CASSALVRGLAKNIQYF. The CDR3, as DNA: TGTGCCAGCAGCGCCCTCGTCAGGGGTCTCGCCAAAAACATTCAGTACTTC.